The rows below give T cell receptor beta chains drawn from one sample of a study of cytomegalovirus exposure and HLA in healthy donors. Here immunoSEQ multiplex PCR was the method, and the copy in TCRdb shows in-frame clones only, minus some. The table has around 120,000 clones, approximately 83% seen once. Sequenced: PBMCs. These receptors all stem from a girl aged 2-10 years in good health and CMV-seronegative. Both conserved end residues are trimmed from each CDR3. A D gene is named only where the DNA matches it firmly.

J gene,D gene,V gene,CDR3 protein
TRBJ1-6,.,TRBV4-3,ASSPGTRSPLH
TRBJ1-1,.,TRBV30,AWVGHSNTEAF
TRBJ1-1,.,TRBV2,ASSENGQSDTEAF
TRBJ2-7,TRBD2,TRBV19,ASSIYGGGSYEQY
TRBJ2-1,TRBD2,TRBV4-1,ASSQAWTSGILSYNEQF
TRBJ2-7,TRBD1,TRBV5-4,ASSRTGGFEQY
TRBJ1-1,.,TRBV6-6,ASSPSFTEAF
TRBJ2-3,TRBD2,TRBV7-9,ASSPGLASGSTDTQY
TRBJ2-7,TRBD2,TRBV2,ASSGTSGGYEQY
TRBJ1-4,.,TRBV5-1,ASSDGGDEKLF
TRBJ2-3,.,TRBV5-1,ASRPSGLTMGATDTQY
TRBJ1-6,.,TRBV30,ARGGPNSPLH
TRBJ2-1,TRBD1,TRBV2,ASRLISGQGPLSYNEQF
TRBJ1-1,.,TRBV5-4,ASSVGTGMNTEAF
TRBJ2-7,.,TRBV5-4,ASSLGAGSNYEQY